A single sample gave rise to the 5 T cell receptor beta chains below, sequenced in a study of cytomegalovirus exposure and HLA in healthy donors. The study ran its PCR with 60 Vbeta and 13 Jbeta primers. TCRdb's table, derived via immunoSEQ multiplex PCR, lists solely in-frame clones and lacks some. Of 65,000 to 90,000 clones listed, 70% to 85% are singletons. The sample taken for sequencing was PBMCs. The receptors were sampled from a man younger than 40 in good health and CMV-seronegative.

The V call is TRBV7-8, the J call TRBJ2-7, with D possibly TRBD2 on 6 matching bases. Per germline, CDR1 SGHVS and CDR2 FQNEAQ. Trimming took off 3 bases at V and 6 bases at J, with 6 bases between the two ends. This CDR3 region has 11 residues. The CDR3 sequence: CASSFGGEQYF. The CDR3, as DNA: TGTGCCAGCAGCTTCGGGGGCGAGCAGTACTTC.

The chain recombines TRBV7-9 with TRBJ1-1; no clear D. This CDR3 has 14 residues. Trimming left V 0 bases short and J 10 bases short, with 15 bases between. Germline CDR1 reads SEHNR; CDR2 reads FQNEAQ (reference sequence). The CDR3 nucleotides read TGTGCCAGCAGCTTAGCCGTTGGAACTGGGCTAGCTTTCTTT. This translates into CASSLAVGTGLAFF.

The rearrangement uses TRBV15 and TRBJ2-4; possible D gene TRBD2, 6 bases. CDR3 size: 14 residues. The germline V gene encodes CDR1 LNHNV and CDR2 YYDKDF (reference sequence). V shed 5 bases and J shed 6 bases, with 14 bases lying between them. The CDR3 nucleotides are TGTGCCACCAGCGGCGGGGACCCCCGAAACATTCAGTACTTC. Encoded protein: CATSGGDPRNIQYF.

As concerns this clone: Sequence at one end of the junction differs from germline and may be a read error. The chain is built from TRBV4-1 and TRBJ1-2, with 7 nucleotides matching TRBD1. CDR3 length: 14 amino acids. CDR1 and CDR2 (germline): MGHRA, YSYEKL. CDR3 residues: CASSQGTGTDGYTF. DNA of the CDR3: TGCGCCAGCAGTCAAGGTACAGGGACAGATGGCTACACCTTC.

This sequence joins TRBV10-3 and TRBJ1-5; maybe TRBD1 (5 bases). CDR1 ENHRY and CDR2 SYGVKD come from the germline V gene. Trimming took 3 bases from V and 3 from J, leaving 18 bases between them. The CDR3 runs 17 residues. This CDR3 is CAISDPDRITDNQPQHF. The CDR3 coding sequence is TGTGCCATCAGTGACCCCGACAGAATCACCGACAATCAGCCCCAGCATTTT.